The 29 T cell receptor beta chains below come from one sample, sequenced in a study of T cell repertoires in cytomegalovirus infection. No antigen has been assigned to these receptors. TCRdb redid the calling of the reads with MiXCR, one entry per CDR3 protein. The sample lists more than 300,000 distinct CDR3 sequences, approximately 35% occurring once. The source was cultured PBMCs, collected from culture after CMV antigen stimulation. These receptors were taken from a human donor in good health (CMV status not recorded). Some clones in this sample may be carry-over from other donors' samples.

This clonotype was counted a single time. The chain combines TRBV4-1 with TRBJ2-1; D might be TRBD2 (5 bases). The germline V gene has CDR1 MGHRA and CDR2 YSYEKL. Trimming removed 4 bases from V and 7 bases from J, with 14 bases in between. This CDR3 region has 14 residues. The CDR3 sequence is CASSLWTDGNEQFF. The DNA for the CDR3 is TGCGCCAGCAGCCTCTGGACTGATGGGAATGAGCAGTTCTTC.

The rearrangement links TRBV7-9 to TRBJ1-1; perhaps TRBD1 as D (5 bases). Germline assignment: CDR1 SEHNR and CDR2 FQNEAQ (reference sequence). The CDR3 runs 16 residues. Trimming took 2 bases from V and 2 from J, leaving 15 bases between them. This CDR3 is CASSLTLEQANTEAFF. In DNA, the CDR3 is TGTGCCAGCAGCTTAACACTCGAACAGGCTAACACTGAAGCTTTCTTT.

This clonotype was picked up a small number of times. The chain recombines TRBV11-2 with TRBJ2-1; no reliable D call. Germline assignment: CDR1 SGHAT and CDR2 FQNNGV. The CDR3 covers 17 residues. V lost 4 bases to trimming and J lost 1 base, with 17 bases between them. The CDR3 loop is CASSSPHLPLSYNEQFF. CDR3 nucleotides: TGTGCCAGCAGCTCCCCCCACCTTCCCCTATCCTACAATGAGCAGTTCTTC.

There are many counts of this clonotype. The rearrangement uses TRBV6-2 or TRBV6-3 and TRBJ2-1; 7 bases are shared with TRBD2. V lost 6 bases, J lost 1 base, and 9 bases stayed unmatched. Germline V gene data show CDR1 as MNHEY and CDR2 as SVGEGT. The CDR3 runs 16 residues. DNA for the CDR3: TGTGCCAGCAGGGGGGGGTTCTCGCCTTCCTACAATGAGCAGTTCTTC. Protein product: CASRGGFSPSYNEQFF.

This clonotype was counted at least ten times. The CDR3 loop reads CASSPPTTDTQYF. CDR3 nucleotides: TGTGCCAGCAGCCCACCGACCACAGATACGCAGTATTTT. This sequence joins TRBV7-2 and TRBJ2-3, with D unclear. CDR1 and CDR2 from the germline V gene are SGHTA and FQGNSA. V lost 5 bases to trimming and J lost 2 bases, with 8 bases between them. The CDR3 runs to 13 residues.

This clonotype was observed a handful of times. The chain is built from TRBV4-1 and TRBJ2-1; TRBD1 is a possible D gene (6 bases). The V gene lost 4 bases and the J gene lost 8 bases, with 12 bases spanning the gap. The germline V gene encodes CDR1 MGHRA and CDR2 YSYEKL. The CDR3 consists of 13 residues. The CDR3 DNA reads TGCGCCAGCAGCCGACAGGACGGATATGAGCAGTTCTTC. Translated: CASSRQDGYEQFF.

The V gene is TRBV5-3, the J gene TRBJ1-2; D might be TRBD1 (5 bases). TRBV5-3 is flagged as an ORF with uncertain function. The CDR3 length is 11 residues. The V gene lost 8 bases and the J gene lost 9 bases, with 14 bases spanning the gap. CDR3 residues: CASSGQGSYTF. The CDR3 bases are TGTGCCAGCAGCGGCCAGGGTAGCTACACCTTC.

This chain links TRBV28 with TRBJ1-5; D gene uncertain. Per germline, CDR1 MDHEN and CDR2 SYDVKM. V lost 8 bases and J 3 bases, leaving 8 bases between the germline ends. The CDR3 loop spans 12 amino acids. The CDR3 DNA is TGTGCCAGCGGGCTCTACAATCAGCCCCAGCATTTT. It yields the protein CASGLYNQPQHF. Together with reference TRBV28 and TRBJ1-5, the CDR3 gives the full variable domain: DVKVTQSSRYLVKRTGEKVFLECVQDMDHENMFWYRQDPGLGLRLIYFSYDVKMKEKGDIPEGYSVSREKKERFSLILESASTNQTSMYLCASGLYNQPQHFGDGTRLSIL.

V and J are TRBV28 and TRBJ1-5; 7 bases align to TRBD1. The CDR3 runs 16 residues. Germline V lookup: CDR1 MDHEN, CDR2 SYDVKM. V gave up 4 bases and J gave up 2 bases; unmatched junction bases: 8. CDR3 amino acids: CASSSFRDRGNQPQHF. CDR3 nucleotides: TGTGCCAGCAGTTCTTTTCGGGACAGAGGCAATCAGCCCCAGCATTTT.

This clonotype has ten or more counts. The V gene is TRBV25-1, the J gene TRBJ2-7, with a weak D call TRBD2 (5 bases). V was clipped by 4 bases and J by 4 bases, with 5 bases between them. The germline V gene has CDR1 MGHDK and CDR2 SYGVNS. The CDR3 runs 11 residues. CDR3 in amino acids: CASSGGYEQYF. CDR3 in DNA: TGTGCCAGCAGTGGCGGGTACGAGCAGTACTTC.

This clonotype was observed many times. CDR3 in amino acids: CASSFWNSDNEQFF. The DNA of the CDR3 is TGTGCCAGCAGCTTTTGGAATAGCGACAATGAGCAGTTCTTC. The chain uses TRBV5-4 and TRBJ2-1, with TRBD2 as a possible D gene (5 bases). The V gene's germline CDR1 is SGHNT and CDR2 YYREEE (reference sequence). With 2 bases removed from V and 5 bases from J, the gap between germline ends came to 11 bases. The CDR3 length is 14 residues.

The CDR3 spells CASSQSGLNQPQHF. In nucleotides, the CDR3 is TGTGCCAGCAGCCAATCGGGGCTTAATCAGCCCCAGCATTTT. The V gene is TRBV14, the J gene TRBJ1-5, with D possibly TRBD1 on 5 matching bases. This CDR3 spans 14 amino acids. Germline values: CDR1 SGHDN, CDR2 FVKESK. The V and J ends lost 2 bases and 4 bases respectively, with 9 bases between them.

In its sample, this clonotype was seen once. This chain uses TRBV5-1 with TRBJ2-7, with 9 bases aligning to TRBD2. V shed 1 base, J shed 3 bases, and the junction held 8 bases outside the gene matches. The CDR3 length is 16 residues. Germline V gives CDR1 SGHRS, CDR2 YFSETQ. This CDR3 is CASSLFGTSPGYEQYF. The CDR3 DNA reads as TGCGCCAGCAGCTTGTTCGGGACTAGCCCTGGCTACGAGCAGTACTTC.

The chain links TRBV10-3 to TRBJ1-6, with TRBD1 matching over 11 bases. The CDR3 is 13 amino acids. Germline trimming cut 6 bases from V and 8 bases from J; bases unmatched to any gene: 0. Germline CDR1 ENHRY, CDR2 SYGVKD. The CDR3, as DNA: TGTGCCATCAGGGGACAGGGGGATTCACCCCTCCACTTT. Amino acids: CAIRGQGDSPLHF.

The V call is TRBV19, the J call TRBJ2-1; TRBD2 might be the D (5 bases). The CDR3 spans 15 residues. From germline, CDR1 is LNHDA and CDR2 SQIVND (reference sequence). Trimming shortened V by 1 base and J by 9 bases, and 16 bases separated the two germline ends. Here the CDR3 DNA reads TGTGCCAGTAGTATAGTCCTCGGTGGAGGTCCTGAGCAGTTCTTC. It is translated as CASSIVLGGGPEQFF.

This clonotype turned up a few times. CDR3 protein: CASSVVEAEAFF. The CDR3 region has the DNA TGTGCCAGCAGCGTAGTGGAGGCTGAAGCTTTCTTT. The rearrangement links TRBV9 to TRBJ1-1; D is uncertain. This CDR3 region has 12 residues. Trimming cost V 0 bases and J 6 bases, with 6 bases left between them. Germline CDR1 and CDR2: SGDLS and YYNGEE.

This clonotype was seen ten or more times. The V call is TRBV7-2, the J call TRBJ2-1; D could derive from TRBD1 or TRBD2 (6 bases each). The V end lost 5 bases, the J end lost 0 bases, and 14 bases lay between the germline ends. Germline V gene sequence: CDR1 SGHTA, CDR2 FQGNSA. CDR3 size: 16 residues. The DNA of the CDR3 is TGTGCCAGCAGCCTACTTCGGGGGCGCTCCTACAATGAGCAGTTCTTC. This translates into CASSLLRGRSYNEQFF.

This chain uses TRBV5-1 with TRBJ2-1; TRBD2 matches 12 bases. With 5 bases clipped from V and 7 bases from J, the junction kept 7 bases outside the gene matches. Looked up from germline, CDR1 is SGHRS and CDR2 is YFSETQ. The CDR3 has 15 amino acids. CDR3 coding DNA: TGCGCCAGCAGAAGACTAGCGGGAGCAGGTAATGAGCAGTTCTTC. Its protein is CASRRLAGAGNEQFF.

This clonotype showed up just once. The CDR3 loop is CASGTGWMNTEAFF. Here the CDR3 DNA reads TGTGCCAGCGGAACAGGTTGGATGAACACTGAAGCTTTCTTT. The chain has TRBV12-3 or TRBV12-4 and TRBJ1-1, with D possibly matching TRBD1 (5 bases). CDR3 length equals 14 residues. The germline V and J ends were trimmed by 8 bases and 0 bases, with 13 bases remaining between them.

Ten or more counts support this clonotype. CDR3 sequence: CATSDLYGDGYNEQFF. In DNA, the CDR3 is TGTGCCACCAGTGATTTGTACGGGGACGGATACAATGAGCAGTTCTTC. The V call is TRBV24-1, the J call TRBJ2-1; D possibly matches TRBD1 or TRBD2 (5 bases each). Germline V gene data show CDR1 as KGHDR and CDR2 as SFDVKD. V lost 0 bases, J lost 4 bases, and 12 bases lay in between. The CDR3 sequence is 16 residues long.

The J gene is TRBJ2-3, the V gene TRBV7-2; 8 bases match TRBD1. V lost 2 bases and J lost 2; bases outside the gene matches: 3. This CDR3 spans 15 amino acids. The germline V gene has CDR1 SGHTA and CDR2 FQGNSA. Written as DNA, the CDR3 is TGTGCCAGCAGCTTAAACAGGGGGTTCACAGATACGCAGTATTTT. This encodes CASSLNRGFTDTQYF.

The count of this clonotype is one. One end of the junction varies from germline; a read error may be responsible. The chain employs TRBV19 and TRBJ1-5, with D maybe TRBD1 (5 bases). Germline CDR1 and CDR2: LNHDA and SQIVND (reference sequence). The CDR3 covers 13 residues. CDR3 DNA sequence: TGTGCCAGTAGCCAACAGGAGAATCAGACCCAGCATTTT. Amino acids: CASSQQENQTQHF.

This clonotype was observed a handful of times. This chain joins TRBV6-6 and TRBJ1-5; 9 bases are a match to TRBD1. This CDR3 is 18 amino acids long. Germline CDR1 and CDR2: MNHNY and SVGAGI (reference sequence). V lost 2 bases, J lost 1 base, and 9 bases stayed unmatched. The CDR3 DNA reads TGTGCCAGCAGTTACCCCCGGGACAGGGCTCGGAGCAATCAGCCCCAGCATTTT. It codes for CASSYPRDRARSNQPQHF.

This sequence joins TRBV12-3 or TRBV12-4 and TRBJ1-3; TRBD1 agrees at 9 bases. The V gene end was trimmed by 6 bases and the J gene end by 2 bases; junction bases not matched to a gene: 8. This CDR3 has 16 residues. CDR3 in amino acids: CASRPRTGETGNTIYF. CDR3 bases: TGTGCCAGCAGACCCAGGACAGGGGAGACTGGAAACACCATATATTTT.

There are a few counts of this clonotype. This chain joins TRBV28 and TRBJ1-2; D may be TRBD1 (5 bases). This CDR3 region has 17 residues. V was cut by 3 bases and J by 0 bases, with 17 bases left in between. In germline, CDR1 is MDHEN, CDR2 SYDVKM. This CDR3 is CASSLEVGEQSNYGYTF. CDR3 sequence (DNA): TGTGCCAGCAGTTTGGAGGTAGGGGAGCAGTCTAACTATGGCTACACCTTC.

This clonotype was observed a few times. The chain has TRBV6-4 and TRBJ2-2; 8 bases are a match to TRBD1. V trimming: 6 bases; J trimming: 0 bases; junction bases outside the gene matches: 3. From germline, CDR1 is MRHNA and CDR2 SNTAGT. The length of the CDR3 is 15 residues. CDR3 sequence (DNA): TGTGCCAGCAGAAGGACAGGGACGAACACCGGGGAGCTGTTTTTT. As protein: CASRRTGTNTGELFF.

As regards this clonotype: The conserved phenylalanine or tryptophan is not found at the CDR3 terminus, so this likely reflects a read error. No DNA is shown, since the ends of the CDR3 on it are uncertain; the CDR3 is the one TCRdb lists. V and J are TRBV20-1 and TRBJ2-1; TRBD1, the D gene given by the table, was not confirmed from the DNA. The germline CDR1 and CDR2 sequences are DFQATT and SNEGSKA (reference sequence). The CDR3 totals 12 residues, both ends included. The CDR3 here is CSARQRTGGSEI.

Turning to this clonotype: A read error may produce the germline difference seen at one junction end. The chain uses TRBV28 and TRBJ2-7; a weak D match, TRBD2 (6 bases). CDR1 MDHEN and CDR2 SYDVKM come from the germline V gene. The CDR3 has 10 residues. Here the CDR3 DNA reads TGTGTCAGCGGGTCCTACGAGCAGTACTTC. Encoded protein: CVSGSYEQYF.

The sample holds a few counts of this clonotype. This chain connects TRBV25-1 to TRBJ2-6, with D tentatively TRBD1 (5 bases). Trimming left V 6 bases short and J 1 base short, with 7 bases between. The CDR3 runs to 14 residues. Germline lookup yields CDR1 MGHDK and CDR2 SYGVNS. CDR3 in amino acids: CASSAGSGANVLTF. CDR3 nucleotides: TGTGCCAGCAGCGCAGGGTCTGGGGCCAACGTCCTGACTTTC.